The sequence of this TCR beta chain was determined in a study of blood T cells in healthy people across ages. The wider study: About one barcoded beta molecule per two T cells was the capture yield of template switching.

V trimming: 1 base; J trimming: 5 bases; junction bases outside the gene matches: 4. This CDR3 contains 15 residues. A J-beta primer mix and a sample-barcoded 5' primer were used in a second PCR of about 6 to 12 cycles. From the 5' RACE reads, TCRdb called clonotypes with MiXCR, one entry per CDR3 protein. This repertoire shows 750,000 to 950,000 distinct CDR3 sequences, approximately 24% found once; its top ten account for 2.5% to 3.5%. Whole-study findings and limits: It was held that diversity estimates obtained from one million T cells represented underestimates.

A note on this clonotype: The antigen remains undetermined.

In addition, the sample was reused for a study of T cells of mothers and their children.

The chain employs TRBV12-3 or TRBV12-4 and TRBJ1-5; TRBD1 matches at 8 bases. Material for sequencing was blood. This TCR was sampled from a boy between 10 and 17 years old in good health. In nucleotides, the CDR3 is TGTGCCAGCAGTTTAGTGGAGACAGGGGATCAGCCCCAGCATTTT. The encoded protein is CASSLVETGDQPQHF.